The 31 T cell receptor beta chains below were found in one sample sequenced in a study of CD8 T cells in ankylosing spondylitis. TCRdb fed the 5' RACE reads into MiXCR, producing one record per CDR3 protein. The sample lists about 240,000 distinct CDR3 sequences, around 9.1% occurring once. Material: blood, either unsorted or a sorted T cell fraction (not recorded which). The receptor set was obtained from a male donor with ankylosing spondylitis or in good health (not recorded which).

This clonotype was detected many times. Here the CDR3 reads CASAPVHWGETQYF. In nucleotides, the CDR3 is TGTGCCAGCGCCCCGGTCCACTGGGGAGAGACCCAGTACTTC. The J gene is TRBJ2-5, the V gene TRBV7-9; no definite D call. Germline CDR1 reads SEHNR; CDR2 reads FQNEAQ (reference sequence). The CDR3 loop spans 14 amino acids. V was pared by 8 bases and J by 4 bases, with 17 bases between.

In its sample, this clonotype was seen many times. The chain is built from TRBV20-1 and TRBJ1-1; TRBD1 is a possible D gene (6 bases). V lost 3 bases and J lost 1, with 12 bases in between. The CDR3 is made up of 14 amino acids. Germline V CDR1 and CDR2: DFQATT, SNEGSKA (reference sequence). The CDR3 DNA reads TGCAGTGCTAGTGACGGGACACAGAACACTGAAGCTTTCTTT. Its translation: CSASDGTQNTEAFF.

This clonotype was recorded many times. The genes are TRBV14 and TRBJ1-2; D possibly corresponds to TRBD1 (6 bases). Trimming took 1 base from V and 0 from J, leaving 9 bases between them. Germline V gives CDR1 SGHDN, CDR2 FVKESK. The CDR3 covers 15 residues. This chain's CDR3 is CASSQVAGANYGYTF. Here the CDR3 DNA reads TGTGCCAGCAGCCAAGTGGCAGGGGCTAACTATGGCTACACCTTC. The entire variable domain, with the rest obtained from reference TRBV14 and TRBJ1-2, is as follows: EAGVTQFPSHSVIEKGQTVTLRCDPISGHDNLYWYRRVMGKEIKFLLHFVKESKQDESGMPNNRFLAERTGGTYSTLKVQPAELEDSGVYFCASSQVAGANYGYTFGSGTRLTVV.

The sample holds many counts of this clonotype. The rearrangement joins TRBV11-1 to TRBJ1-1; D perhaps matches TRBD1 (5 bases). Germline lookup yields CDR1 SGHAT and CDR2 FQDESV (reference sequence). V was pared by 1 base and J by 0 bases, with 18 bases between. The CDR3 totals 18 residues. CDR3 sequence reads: CASSLVQGVGRLNTEAFF. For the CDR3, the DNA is TGTGCCAGCAGCTTAGTCCAGGGTGTAGGCAGGCTGAACACTGAAGCTTTCTTT.

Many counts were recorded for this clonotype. CDR3 in DNA: TGCGCCAGCAGCCAAGCCTTTTCTGTCACTGGAAACACCATATATTTT. Its translation: CASSQAFSVTGNTIYF. The chain employs TRBV4-1 and TRBJ1-3, with D unresolved. CDR3 length: 16 amino acids. The germline V and J ends were trimmed by 1 base and 2 bases, with 12 bases remaining between them. The germline V gene encodes CDR1 MGHRA and CDR2 YSYEKL.

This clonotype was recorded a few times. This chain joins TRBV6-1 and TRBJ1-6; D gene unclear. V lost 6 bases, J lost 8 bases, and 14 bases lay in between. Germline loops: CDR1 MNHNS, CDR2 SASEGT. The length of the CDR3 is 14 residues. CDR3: CASSSRVADSPLHF. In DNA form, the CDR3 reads TGTGCCAGCAGCTCAAGGGTAGCGGATTCACCCCTCCACTTT.

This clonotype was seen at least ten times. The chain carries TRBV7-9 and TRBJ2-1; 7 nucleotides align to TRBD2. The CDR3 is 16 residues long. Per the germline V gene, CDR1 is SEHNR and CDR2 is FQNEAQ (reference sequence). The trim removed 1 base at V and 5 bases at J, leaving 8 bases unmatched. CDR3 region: CASSLESAGANNEQFF. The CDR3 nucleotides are TGTGCCAGCAGCTTAGAATCGGCGGGAGCGAACAATGAGCAGTTCTTC.

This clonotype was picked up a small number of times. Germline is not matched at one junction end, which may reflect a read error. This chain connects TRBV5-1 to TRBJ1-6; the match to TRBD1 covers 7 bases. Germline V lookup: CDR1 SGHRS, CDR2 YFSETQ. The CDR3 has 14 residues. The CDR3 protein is CASSSDRENSPFHF. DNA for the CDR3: TGCGCCAGCAGCTCTGACAGGGAAAATTCACCCTTCCACTTT.

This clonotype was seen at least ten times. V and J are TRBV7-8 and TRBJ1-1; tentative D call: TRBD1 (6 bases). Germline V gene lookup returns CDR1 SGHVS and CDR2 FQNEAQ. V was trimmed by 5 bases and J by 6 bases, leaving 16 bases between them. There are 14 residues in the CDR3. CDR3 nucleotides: TGTGCCAGCAGCGCAGACAGGACCGTGCCTGAAGCTTTCTTT. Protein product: CASSADRTVPEAFF.

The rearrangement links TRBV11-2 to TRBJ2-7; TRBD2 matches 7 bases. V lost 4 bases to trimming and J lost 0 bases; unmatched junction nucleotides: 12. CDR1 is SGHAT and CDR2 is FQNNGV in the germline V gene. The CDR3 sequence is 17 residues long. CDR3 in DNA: TGTGCCAGCAGCTATCCTGCCAGCGGGGATGGCTCCTACGAGCAGTACTTC. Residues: CASSYPASGDGSYEQYF.

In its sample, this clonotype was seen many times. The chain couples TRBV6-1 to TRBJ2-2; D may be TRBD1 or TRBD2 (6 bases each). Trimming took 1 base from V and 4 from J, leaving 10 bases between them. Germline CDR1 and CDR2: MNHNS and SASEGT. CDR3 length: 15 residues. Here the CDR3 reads CASSEGGAFTGELFF. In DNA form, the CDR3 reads TGTGCCAGCAGTGAAGGGGGGGCCTTCACCGGGGAGCTGTTTTTT.

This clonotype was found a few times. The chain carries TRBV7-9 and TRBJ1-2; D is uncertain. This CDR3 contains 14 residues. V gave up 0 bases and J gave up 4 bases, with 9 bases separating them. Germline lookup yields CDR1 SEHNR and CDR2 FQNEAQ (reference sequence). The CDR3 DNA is TGTGCCAGCAGCTTAGCGTCGAGTTTCTATGGCTACACCTTC. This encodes CASSLASSFYGYTF.

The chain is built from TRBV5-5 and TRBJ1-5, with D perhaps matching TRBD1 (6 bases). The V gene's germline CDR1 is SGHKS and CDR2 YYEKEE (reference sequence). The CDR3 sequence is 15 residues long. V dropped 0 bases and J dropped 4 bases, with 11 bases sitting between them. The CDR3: CASSLAAGANQPQHF. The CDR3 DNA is TGTGCCAGCAGCTTGGCGGCAGGGGCAAATCAGCCCCAGCATTTT.

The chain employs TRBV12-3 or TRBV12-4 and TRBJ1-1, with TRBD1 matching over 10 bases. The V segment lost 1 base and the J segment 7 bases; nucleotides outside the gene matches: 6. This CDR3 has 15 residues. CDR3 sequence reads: CASSLGGTGVVEAFF. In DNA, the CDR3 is TGTGCCAGCAGTTTAGGGGGGACAGGGGTAGTTGAAGCTTTCTTT.

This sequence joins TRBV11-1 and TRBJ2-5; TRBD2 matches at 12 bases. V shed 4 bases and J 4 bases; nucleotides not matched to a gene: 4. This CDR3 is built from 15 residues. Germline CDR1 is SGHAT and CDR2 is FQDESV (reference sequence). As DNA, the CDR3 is TGTGCCAGCAGCTACCCGGGACTAGCGGGAGAGACCCAGTACTTC. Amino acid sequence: CASSYPGLAGETQYF.

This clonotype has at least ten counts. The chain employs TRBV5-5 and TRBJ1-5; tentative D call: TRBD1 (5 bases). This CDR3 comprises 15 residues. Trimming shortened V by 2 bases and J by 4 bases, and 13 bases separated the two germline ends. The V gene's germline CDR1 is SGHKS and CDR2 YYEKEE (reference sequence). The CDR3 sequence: CASSFTQGPNQPQHF. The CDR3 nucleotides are TGTGCCAGCAGCTTCACGCAGGGTCCAAATCAGCCCCAGCATTTT.

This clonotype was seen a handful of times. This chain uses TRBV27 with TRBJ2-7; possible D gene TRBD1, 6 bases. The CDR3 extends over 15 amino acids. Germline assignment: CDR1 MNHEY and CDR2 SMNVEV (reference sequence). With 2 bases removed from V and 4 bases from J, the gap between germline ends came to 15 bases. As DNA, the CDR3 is TGTGCCAGCAGTTTACACAGGGAAGGAAGGTACGAGCAGTACTTC. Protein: CASSLHREGRYEQYF.

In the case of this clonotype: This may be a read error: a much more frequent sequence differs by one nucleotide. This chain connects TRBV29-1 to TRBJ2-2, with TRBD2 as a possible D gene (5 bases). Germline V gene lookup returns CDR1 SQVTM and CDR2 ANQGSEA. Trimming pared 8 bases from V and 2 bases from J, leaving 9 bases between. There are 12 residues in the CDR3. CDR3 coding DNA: TGCAGCTATCGGGGAAACACCGGGGAGCTGTTTTTT. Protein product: CSYRGNTGELFF.

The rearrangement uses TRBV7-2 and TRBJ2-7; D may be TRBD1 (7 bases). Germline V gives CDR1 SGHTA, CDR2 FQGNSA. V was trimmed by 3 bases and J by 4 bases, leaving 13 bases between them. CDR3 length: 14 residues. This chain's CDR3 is CASSLRDSRYEQYF. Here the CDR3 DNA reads TGTGCCAGCAGCTTGCGGGACAGCCGGTACGAGCAGTACTTC.

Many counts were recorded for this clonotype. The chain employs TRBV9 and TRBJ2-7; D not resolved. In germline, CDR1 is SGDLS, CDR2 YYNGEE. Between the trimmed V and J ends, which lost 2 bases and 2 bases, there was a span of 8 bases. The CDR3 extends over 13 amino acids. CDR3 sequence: CASSVGLTYEQYF. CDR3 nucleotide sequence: TGTGCCAGCAGCGTCGGGTTGACCTACGAGCAGTACTTC.

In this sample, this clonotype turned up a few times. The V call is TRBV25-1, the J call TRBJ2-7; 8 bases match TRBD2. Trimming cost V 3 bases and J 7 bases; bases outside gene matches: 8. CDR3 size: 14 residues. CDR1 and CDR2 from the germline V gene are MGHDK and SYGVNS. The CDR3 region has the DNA TGTGCCAGCAGTGAGGGGACTAGGACGGGGGAGCAGTACTTC. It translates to CASSEGTRTGEQYF.

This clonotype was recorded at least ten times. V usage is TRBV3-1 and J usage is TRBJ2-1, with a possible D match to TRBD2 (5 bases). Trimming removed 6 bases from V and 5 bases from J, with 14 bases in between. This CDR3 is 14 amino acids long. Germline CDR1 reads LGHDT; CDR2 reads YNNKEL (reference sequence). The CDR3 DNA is TGTGCCAGCAGTCCGACGACTACCGACAATGAGCAGTTCTTC. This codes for CASSPTTTDNEQFF.

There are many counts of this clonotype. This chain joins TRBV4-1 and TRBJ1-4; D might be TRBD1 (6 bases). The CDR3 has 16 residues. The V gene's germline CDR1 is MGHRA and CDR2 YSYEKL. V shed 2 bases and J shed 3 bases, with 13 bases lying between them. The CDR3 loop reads CASSQPTGMSNEKLFF. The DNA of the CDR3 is TGCGCCAGCAGCCAACCTACAGGGATGTCTAATGAAAAACTGTTTTTT.

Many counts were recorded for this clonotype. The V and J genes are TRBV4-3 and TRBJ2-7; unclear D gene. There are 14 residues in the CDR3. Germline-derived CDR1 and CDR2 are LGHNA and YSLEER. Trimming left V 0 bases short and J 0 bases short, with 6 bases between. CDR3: CASSQDVDSYEQYF. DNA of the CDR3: TGCGCCAGCAGCCAAGATGTGGACTCCTACGAGCAGTACTTC.

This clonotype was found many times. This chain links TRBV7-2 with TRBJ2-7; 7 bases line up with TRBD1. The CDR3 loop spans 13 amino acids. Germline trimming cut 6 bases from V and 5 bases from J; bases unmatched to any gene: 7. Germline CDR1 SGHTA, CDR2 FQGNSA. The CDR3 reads CASRLQGSNEQYF. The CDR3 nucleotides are TGTGCCAGCAGGTTACAGGGGAGCAACGAGCAGTACTTC.

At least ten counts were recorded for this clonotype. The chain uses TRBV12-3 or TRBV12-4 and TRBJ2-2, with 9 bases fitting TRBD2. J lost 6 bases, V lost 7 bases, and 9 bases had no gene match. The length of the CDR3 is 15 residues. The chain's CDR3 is CASILAGGPPGELFF. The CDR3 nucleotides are TGTGCCAGCATCCTCGCGGGAGGGCCGCCCGGGGAGCTGTTTTTT.

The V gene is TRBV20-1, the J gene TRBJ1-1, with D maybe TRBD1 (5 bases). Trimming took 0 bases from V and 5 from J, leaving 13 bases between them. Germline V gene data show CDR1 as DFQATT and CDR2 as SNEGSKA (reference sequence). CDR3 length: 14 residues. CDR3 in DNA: TGCAGTGCTAGAGAGGCAGGGATTAGTACTGAAGCTTTCTTT. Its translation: CSAREAGISTEAFF.

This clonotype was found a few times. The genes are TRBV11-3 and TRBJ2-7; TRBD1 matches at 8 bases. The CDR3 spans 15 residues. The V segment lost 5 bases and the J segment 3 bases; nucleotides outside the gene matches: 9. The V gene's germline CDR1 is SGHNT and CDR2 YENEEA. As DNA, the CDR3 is TGTGCCAGCAGCACTTTGGGACAGGTCAGCTACGAGCAGTACTTC. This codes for CASSTLGQVSYEQYF.

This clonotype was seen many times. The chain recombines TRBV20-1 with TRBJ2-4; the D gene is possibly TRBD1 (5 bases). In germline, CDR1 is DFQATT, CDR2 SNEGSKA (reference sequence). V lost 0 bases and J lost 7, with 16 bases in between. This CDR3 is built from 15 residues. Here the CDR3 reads CSARDVRGKGNIQYF. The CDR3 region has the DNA TGCAGTGCTAGAGATGTAAGGGGCAAGGGGAACATTCAGTACTTC.

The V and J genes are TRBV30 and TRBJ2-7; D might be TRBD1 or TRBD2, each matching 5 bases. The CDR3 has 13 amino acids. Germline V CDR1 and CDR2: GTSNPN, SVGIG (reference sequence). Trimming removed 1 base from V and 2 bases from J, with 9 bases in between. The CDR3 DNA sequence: TGTGCCTGGAGTGCGGGGACGCCCTACGAGCAGTACTTC. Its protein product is CAWSAGTPYEQYF.

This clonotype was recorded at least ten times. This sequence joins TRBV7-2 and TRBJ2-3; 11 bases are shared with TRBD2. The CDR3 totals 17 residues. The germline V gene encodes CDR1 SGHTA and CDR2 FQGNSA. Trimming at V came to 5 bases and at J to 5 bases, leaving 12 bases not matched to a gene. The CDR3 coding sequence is TGTGCCAGCAGCCCAGCCGATCCAGGACTAGCGGGAGATACGCAGTATTTT. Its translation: CASSPADPGLAGDTQYF.